Listed below are T cell receptor beta chains from one sample, sequenced in a study of OX40 agonist ivuxolimab in advanced cancers. Produced via immunoSEQ multiplex PCR; TCRdb's table is partial and in-frame only. The sample carries some 51,000 clones, roughly 89% recorded once. The sample here was CD4+ or CD8+ T cells sorted from blood, taken in a trial of the OX40 agonist ivuxolimab. The receptors originated from an adult with an advanced solid tumor such as melanoma, head and neck, liver or kidney cancer. Each CDR3 is given with its conserved first and last residue. Each record gives: J gene, V gene, clone size, D gene, CDR3 DNA, CDR3 protein. A D gene is named only where the DNA matches it firmly. Not every row has a clone size; where given, it reads once, few, many or a size class.

TRBJ2-7,TRBV9,-,-,TGTGCCAGCAGCGTATCTAGCGTAAGAGAGCAGTACTTC,CASSVSSVREQYF
TRBJ1-5,TRBV9,-,-,TGTGCCAGCAGCGTAGATGGGTCAGTCGATCAGCCCCAGCATTTT,CASSVDGSVDQPQHF
TRBJ2-7,TRBV27,-,TRBD2,TGTGCCAGCAGTTTAATAGGGACTACCTACGAGCAGTACTTC,CASSLIGTTYEQYF
TRBJ2-4,TRBV6-7,-,TRBD1,TGTGCCAGCAACCGACAGGGGGCCGGGGACATTCAGTACTTC,CASNRQGAGDIQYF
TRBJ2-7,TRBV30,once,TRBD1,TGTGCCTGGAGTTGGGACAGAGACTACGAGCAGTACTTC,CAWSWDRDYEQYF
TRBJ2-2,TRBV30,-,-,TGTGCCTGGAGTGCAAGGGAAACCGGGGAGCTGTTTTTT,CAWSARETGELFF
TRBJ2-1,TRBV9,-,-,TGTGCCAGCAGCGTAGGCGGTCGGAGCTCCTACAATGAGCAGTTCTTC,CASSVGGRSSYNEQFF
TRBJ1-6,TRBV7-6,-,TRBD1,TGTGCCAGCAGCGACCGTCCGACAGGGCTTTCACCCCTCCACTTT,CASSDRPTGLSPLHF
TRBJ1-1,TRBV7-9,-,-,TGTGCCAGCAGCCCTGGTGGGAGCCCTGAAGCTTTCTTT,CASSPGGSPEAFF
TRBJ2-1,TRBV7-7,-,TRBD2,TGTGCTAGCAGCTATAATCTAGCGGGGGGCCCACTGGACAATGAGCAGTTCTTC,CASSYNLAGGPLDNEQFF
TRBJ2-7,TRBV6-5,-,-,TGTGCCAGCAGTTACGGAGCTACAGGGTTGTACGAGCAGTACTTC,CASSYGATGLYEQYF
TRBJ1-2,TRBV4-2,-,-,TGTGCCAGCAGCCAAGACGCTGTAGCTGGCTACACCTTC,CASSQDAVAGYTF
TRBJ1-2,TRBV4-1,-,TRBD1,TGCGCCAGCAGCCACCAGGGGGACTATGGCTACACCTTC,CASSHQGDYGYTF
TRBJ1-4,TRBV19,-,-,TGTGCCAGTAGTAACGGCAGGGCGATTCAAAATGAAAAACTGTTTTTT,CASSNGRAIQNEKLFF
TRBJ2-1,TRBV14,-,TRBD1,TGTGCCAGCAGCGACCGGGACAGGGGACCCAATGAGCAGTTCTTC,CASSDRDRGPNEQFF
TRBJ1-2,TRBV28,-,TRBD1,TGTGCCAGCAGAGGGACAGGGGATAACTATGGCTACACCTTC,CASRGTGDNYGYTF
TRBJ2-7,TRBV2,-,TRBD2,TGTGCCAGCAACCCCCCGAAAACTAGCGGATCCTACGAGCAGTACTTC,CASNPPKTSGSYEQYF
TRBJ2-6,TRBV27,-,-,TGTGCCAGCAGTTTATCCCCGAGCTCTGGGGCCAACGTCCTGACTTTC,CASSLSPSSGANVLTF
TRBJ2-1,TRBV28,once,TRBD1,TGTGCCAGCAGGCCGGGACAGCACAATGAGCAGTTCTTC,CASRPGQHNEQFF
TRBJ1-1,TRBV19,-,-,TGTGCCAGTAGTATCAATACAGGGTCTGAAGCTTTCTTT,CASSINTGSEAFF
TRBJ2-1,TRBV14,-,TRBD2,TGTGCCAGCGATACTCCTAGCGGGTGGGGGAATGAGCAGTTCTTC,CASDTPSGWGNEQFF
TRBJ1-2,TRBV30,-,-,TGTGCCTGGAGTAGAGGGGATGGCTACACCTTC,CAWSRGDGYTF
TRBJ1-1,TRBV28,-,-,TGTGCCAGCAGTTTTGGGGGATACACTGAAGCTTTCTTT,CASSFGGYTEAFF
TRBJ1-1,TRBV4-3,-,-,TGCGCCAGCAGCCAAGTTGAGGGGCGGACTGAAGCTTTCTTT,CASSQVEGRTEAFF
TRBJ2-6,TRBV7-8,-,-,TGTGCCAGCAGCCCAGTAGCGGCCTCTGGGGCCAACGTCCTGACTTTC,CASSPVAASGANVLTF
TRBJ2-3,TRBV28,-,-,TGTGCCAGCAGTTTAGAGGCAGATACGCAGTATTTT,CASSLEADTQYF
TRBJ2-1,TRBV10-3,-,-,TGTGCCATCAGTGTAGGACAGAATGAGCAGTTCTTC,CAISVGQNEQFF
TRBJ2-7,TRBV28,-,TRBD2,TGTGCCAGCAGTTTGTACGGGGGGGCCTTCGACGAGCAGTACTTC,CASSLYGGAFDEQYF
TRBJ1-2,TRBV5-5,once,-,TGTGCCAGCAGCTTGGAGGGCAATAACTATGGCTACACCTTC,CASSLEGNNYGYTF
TRBJ2-3,TRBV27,-,TRBD2,TGTGCCAGCAGGGGCGGGGGACTGTGGAATACGCAGTATTTT,CASRGGGLWNTQYF
TRBJ2-7,TRBV11-2,-,-,TGTGCCAGCAGCGTTGGGGGGCAGTACGAGCAGTACTTC,CASSVGGQYEQYF
TRBJ1-2,TRBV30,-,-,TGTGCCTGGAGGACCGGCCCCTATGGCTACACCTTC,CAWRTGPYGYTF
TRBJ2-5,TRBV28,-,TRBD1,TGTGCCAGCAGTTCGGGACAGGAGAGGGAGACCCAGTACTTC,CASSSGQERETQYF
TRBJ1-1,TRBV2,-,TRBD1,TGTGCCAGCAGTGTGTCTACAGGGGATGAAGCTTTCTTT,CASSVSTGDEAFF
TRBJ2-5,TRBV5-6,-,-,TGTGCCAGCAGCTTGATGGACAGCCAAGAGACCCAGTACTTC,CASSLMDSQETQYF
TRBJ2-7,TRBV7-6,once,TRBD2,TGTGCCAGCAGCAATGGACTAGAAGGCTACGAGCAGTACTTC,CASSNGLEGYEQYF